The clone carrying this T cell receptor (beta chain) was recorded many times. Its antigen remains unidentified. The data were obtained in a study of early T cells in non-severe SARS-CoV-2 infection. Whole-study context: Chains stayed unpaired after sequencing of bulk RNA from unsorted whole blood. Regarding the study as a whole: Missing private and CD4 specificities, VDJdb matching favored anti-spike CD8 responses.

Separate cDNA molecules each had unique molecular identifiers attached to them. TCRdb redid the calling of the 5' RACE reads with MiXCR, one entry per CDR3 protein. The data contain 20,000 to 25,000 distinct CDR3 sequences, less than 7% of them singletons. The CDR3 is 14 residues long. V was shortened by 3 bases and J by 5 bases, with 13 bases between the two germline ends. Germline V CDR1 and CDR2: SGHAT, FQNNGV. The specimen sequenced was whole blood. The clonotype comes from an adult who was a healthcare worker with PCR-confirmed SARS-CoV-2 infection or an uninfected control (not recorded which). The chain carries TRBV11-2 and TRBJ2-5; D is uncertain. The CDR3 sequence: CASSFVAPSETQYF. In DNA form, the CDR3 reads TGTGCCAGCAGCTTCGTAGCTCCCTCCGAGACCCAGTACTTC.